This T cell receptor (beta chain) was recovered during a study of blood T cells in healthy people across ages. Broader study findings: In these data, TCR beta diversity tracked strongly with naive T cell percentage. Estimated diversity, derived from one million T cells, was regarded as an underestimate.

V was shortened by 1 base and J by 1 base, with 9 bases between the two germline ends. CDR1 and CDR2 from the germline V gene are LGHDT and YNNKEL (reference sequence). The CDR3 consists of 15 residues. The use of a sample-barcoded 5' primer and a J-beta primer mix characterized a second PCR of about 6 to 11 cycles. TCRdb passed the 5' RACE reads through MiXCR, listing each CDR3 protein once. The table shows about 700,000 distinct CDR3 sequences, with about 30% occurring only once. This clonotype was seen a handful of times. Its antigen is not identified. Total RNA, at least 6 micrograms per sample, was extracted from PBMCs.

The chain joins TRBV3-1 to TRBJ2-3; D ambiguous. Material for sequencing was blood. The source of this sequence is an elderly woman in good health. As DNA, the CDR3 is TGTGCCAGCAGCCAAGCGGGTGACCGCACAGATACGCAGTATTTT. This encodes CASSQAGDRTDTQYF.